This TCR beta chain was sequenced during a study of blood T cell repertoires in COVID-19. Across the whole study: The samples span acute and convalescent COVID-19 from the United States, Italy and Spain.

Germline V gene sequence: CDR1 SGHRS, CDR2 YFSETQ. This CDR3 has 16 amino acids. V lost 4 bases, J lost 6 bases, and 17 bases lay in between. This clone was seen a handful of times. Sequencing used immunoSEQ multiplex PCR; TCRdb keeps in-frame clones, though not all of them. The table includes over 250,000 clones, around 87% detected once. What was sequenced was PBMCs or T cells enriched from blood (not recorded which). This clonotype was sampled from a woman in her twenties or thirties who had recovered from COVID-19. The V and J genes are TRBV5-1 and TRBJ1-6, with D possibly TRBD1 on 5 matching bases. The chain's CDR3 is CASSPRAGRTNSPLHF. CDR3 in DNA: TGCGCCAGCAGCCCCCGAGCGGGGCGGACTAATTCACCCCTCCACTTT.